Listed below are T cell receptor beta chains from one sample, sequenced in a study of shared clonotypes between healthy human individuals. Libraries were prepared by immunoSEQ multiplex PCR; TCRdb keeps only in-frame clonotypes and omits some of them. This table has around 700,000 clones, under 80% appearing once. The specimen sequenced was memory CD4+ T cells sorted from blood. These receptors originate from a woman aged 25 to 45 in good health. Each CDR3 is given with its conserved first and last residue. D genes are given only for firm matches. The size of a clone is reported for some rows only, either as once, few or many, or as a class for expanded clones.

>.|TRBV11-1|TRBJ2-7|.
TGTGCCAGCAGCGCGCAGACAGTTACGGACTCGGGGCAGTACTTC
CASSAQTVTDSGQYF
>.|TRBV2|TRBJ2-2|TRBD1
TGTGCCAGCAGTGGACAGGGGGCGGTCACCGGGGAGCTGTTTTTT
CASSGQGAVTGELFF
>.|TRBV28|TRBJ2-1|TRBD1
TGTGCCAGCAGACTCGGAAGGAGGACAGGCGTATGGTTCTTC
CASRLGRRTGVWFF
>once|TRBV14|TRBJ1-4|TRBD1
TGTGCCAGCAGCCCGGACAGGGGAGGCGAAAAACTGTTTTTT
CASSPDRGGEKLFF
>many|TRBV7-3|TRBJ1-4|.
TGTGCCAGCAGCAGCCCGCGGGGGGATGGCTTTACTGTTTTTTTT
CASSSPRGDGFTVFF
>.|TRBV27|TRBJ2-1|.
TGTGCCAGCAGTCCTCGACAGGAGAACAATGAGCAGTTCTTC
CASSPRQENNEQFF
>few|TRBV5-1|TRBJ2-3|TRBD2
TGCGCCAGCAGCTTCGGGACTATTACAGATACGCAGTATTTT
CASSFGTITDTQYF
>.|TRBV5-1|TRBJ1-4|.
TGCGCCAGCAGCCCAGACCTTCGGGGTGAAAAACTGTTTTTT
CASSPDLRGEKLFF
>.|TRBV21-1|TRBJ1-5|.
TGTGCCAGCAGCCCAATGGGGGACAGGGGGCACCTAAATCAGCCCCAGCATTTT
CASSPMGDRGHLNQPQHF
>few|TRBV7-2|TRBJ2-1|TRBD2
TGTGCCAGCAGCCCTAGCGGAACTAGCTCCTACAATGAGCAGTTCTTC
CASSPSGTSSYNEQFF
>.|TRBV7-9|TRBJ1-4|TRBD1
TGTGCCAGCAGCTTACAGGGGGAGGGAAATGAAAAACTGTTTTTT
CASSLQGEGNEKLFF
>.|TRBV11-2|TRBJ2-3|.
TGTGCCAGCAGCTTAGGTGGTCGGAGCGGAAGCACAGATACGCAGTATTTT
CASSLGGRSGSTDTQYF
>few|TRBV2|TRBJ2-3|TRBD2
TGTGCCAGCAGTGGCCCCAGGGCGGGAGTTTTTGCAGATACGCAGTATTTT
CASSGPRAGVFADTQYF
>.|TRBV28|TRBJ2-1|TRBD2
TGTGCCAGCAATCGTGGGACTAGCTCCTACAATGAGCAGTTCTTC
CASNRGTSSYNEQFF
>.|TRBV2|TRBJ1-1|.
TGTGCCAGCAAGAGGGTCTCGCAGAACACTGAAGCTTTCTTT
CASKRVSQNTEAFF
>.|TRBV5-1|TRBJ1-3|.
TGCGCCAGCAGCCCGGGTGAAACTGGAAACACCATATATTTT
CASSPGETGNTIYF
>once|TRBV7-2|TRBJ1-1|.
TGTGCCAGCATCCGGCGGGGGAACACTGAAGCTTTCTTT
CASIRRGNTEAFF
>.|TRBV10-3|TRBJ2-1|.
TGTGCCATCAGTTCGGGACCAACCGTCTACAATGAGCAGTTCTTC
CAISSGPTVYNEQFF
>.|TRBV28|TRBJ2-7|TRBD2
TGTGCCAGCAGTATACCTAGCGGGGTCTCCTACGAGCAGTACTTC
CASSIPSGVSYEQYF
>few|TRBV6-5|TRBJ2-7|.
TGTGCCAGCAGTTACTCGATGCCTGGACTTCAATACGAGCAGTACTTC
CASSYSMPGLQYEQYF
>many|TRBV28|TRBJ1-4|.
TGTGCCAGCACCACGTACAGGGTTCTGGCAACTAATGAAAAACTGTTTTTT
CASTTYRVLATNEKLFF
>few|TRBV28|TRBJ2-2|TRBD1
TGTGCCAGCAGTCCTCGGACAGGGACGAACACCGGGGAGCTGTTTTTT
CASSPRTGTNTGELFF
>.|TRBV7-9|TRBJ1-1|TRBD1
TGTGCCAGCAGCCTTGGGACAGTCACTGAAGCTTTCTTT
CASSLGTVTEAFF
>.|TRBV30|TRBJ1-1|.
TGTGCCTGGAATCGGGACAACTCTGAAGCTTTCTTT
CAWNRDNSEAFF
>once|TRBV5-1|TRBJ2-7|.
TGCGCCAGCAGCCCCCCTGAGAACTACGAGCAGTACTTC
CASSPPENYEQYF
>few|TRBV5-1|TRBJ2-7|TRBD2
TGCGCCAGCAGCTCCGGGACTACCAATTACGAGCAGTACTTC
CASSSGTTNYEQYF